This T cell receptor beta chain was profiled in a study of tumor and adjacent non-tumor tissue in lung cancer. Background on the study: Patients comprised 12 adenocarcinoma, 2 squamous cell carcinoma and 1 small cell lung cancer.

The template was RNA from unsorted bulk tissue. CDR3 size: 13 residues. Germline CDR1 is PRHDT and CDR2 is FYEKMQ (reference sequence). Concerning this clonotype itself: This CDR3 fails to terminate in the conserved phenylalanine or tryptophan, so it likely reflects a read error.

The library came from three nested PCR rounds adapted from ARM-PCR protocols. TCRdb recomputed calls from the multiplex PCR reads with MiXCR, one row per CDR3 protein. The sample holds approximately 130,000 distinct CDR3 sequences, about 66% seen once. This rearrangement joins TRBV13 to TRBJ1-1, with D perhaps TRBD1 (6 bases). The clonotype originates from a man under 40 with non-small cell lung cancer. The sequencing sample was made of lung tumor tissue. The CDR3: CASSSLDRRRAFV. Written as DNA, the CDR3 is TGTGCTAGCAGCTCGCTCGACAGGCGGAGGGCTTTCGTT.